This entry features one T cell receptor beta chain sequence. The germline V gene has CDR1 SGHAT and CDR2 FQNNGV. V shed 1 base and J 4 bases; nucleotides not matched to a gene: 5. The CDR3 totals 16 residues. These data are taken from a study of blood T cell repertoires in COVID-19. Study in general: COVID-19 samples, acute and convalescent, were from the United States, Italy and Spain.

Measured with immunoSEQ multiplex PCR; TCRdb has only the in-frame clones, and not every one. The sample carries 180,000 or so clones, more than 85% recorded once. Sequences were obtained from peripheral blood. This clonotype originated in a man between 18 and 35 years old with acute or convalescent COVID-19. The rearrangement links TRBV11-2 to TRBJ2-7; 12 positions match TRBD2. CDR3 in amino acids: CASSLGPGLAGYEQYF. The CDR3 DNA sequence: TGTGCCAGCAGCTTAGGGCCCGGACTAGCGGGGTACGAGCAGTACTTC.